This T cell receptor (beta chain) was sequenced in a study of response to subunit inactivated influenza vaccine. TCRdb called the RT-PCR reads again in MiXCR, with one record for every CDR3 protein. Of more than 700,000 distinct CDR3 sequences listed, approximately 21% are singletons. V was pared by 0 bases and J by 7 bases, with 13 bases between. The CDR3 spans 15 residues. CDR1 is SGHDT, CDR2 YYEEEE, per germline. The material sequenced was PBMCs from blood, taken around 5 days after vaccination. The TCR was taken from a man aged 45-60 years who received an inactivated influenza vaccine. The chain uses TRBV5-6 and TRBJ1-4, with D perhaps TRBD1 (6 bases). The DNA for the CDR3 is TGTGCCAGCAGCTTGGTCGGACAGTTGGGTGAAAAACTGTTTTTT. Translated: CASSLVGQLGEKLFF.